This note documents a single TCR beta chain sequence. This record comes from a study of T cell changes during pregnancy in multiple sclerosis. TCRdb's table, derived via immunoSEQ multiplex PCR, lists solely in-frame clones and lacks some. The sample carries 70,000 to 95,000 clones, roughly 93% recorded once. Germline assignment: CDR1 SNHLY and CDR2 FYNNEI. Trimming took off 3 bases at V and 1 base at J, with 9 bases between the two ends. This CDR3 has 14 amino acids. This sample comprised peripheral blood, obtained in the second trimester of pregnancy. This clonotype was obtained from a female donor with multiple sclerosis, enrolled in a pregnancy study. This chain connects TRBV2 to TRBJ1-1; weak D call: TRBD1 (6 bases). CDR3 DNA sequence: TGTGCCAGCAGTGACCAGGGGAGGAACACTGAAGCTTTCTTT. Amino acid sequence: CASSDQGRNTEAFF.